The 4 T cell receptor beta chains below come from one sample, sequenced in a study of cytomegalovirus exposure and HLA in healthy donors. PCR primers comprised 60 Vbeta and 13 Jbeta primers. Libraries were prepared by immunoSEQ multiplex PCR; TCRdb keeps only in-frame clonotypes and omits some of them. The sample carries approximately 190,000 clones, around 83% recorded once. Sequenced material: PBMCs. These receptors all come from a man in his forties or fifties in good health and CMV-seropositive.

The chain recombines TRBV6-5 with TRBJ1-2; 7 nucleotides match TRBD1. V shed 2 bases and J 8 bases; nucleotides not matched to a gene: 5. The germline V gene encodes CDR1 MNHEY and CDR2 SVGAGI. CDR3 length: 13 amino acids. CDR3 residues: CASSYIQGSGYTF. CDR3 coding DNA: TGTGCCAGCAGTTACATACAGGGGAGCGGCTACACCTTC.

The chain carries TRBV28 and TRBJ1-2; D is ambiguous. V lost 6 bases and J 5 bases, leaving 16 bases between the germline ends. In germline, CDR1 is MDHEN, CDR2 SYDVKM. The CDR3 length is 14 residues. The CDR3 DNA sequence: TGTGCCAGCAGGAACCCCGGGAGAATTTATGGCTACACCTTC. As protein: CASRNPGRIYGYTF.

This chain uses TRBV7-2 with TRBJ2-5; a weak D match, TRBD1 (6 bases). The DNA end is a closer match to TRBJ2-7, so the J assignment may be wrong. CDR3 length: 13 residues. Germline assignment: CDR1 SGHTA and CDR2 FQGNSA. The CDR3 here is CASSQGFSYEQYF. DNA for the CDR3: TGTGCCAGCAGCCAGGGGTTCTCCTACGAGCAGTACTTC.

This clone appeared a single time. V gene TRBV4-3 combines with J gene TRBJ2-2, with TRBD1 matching over 7 bases. The CDR3 extends over 18 amino acids. Germline-derived CDR1 and CDR2 are LGHNA and YSLEER. V trimming: 0 bases; J trimming: 5 bases; junction bases outside the gene matches: 12. For the CDR3, the DNA is TGCGCCAGCAGCCAAGATTGGATTGGGACAGTTGGGACCGGGGAGCTGTTTTTT. It encodes CASSQDWIGTVGTGELFF.